The table lists the clone carrying this T cell receptor (beta chain) with many counts. Arm-PCR with iRepertoire HTBI primers amplified the CDR3 regions for these TCR beta libraries. Using its own MiXCR run on the multiplex PCR reads, TCRdb lists one record per CDR3 protein. The top ten clones hold around 42% of a sample with about 660,000 distinct CDR3 sequences, 30% of them seen once. Noted time point: persistent/refractory GD, antithyroid drugs over 5 years with positive TRAb. The TCR library used RNA extracted from PBMCs. Germline V gives CDR1 SGHAT, CDR2 FQNNGV. The CDR3 consists of 13 residues. Trimming took off 0 bases at V and 7 bases at J, with 7 bases between the two ends. The sample originates from a study of regulatory T cells in long-lasting Graves disease.

Material: peripheral blood mononuclear cells (PBMCs), obtained when the disease was refractory, from a patient treated with antithyroid drugs. This receptor was identified in a female donor with Graves disease. V and J are TRBV11-2 and TRBJ1-5; D not certain. The CDR3 nucleotides are TGTGCCAGCAGCTTAGACGTGCGACAGCCCCAGCATTTT. Amino acid sequence: CASSLDVRQPQHF.